Listed here are 32 T cell receptor beta chains from one sample, sequenced in a study of beta chain features in type 1 diabetes (dated by TCRdb to the late 2010s). Library generation was performed with the immunoSEQ multiplex PCR assay. All of the isolated RNA was reverse transcribed with the High Capacity cDNA Reverse Transcription Kit, so expressed TCRB transcripts were sequenced. TCRdb holds this immuneACCESS table with in-frame rearrangements only. Some clones are missing; in checked studies, unresolved V genes explain under half, and the rest has no known cause. In all, the sample holds a few hundred thousand clones, and about 30% of those were seen once. The leading ten clones occupy 0.06% to 0.07% of the sample. Sequencing was done on a sample of naive CD4+ T cells from blood. What the cell subset or site label conveys for this sample: true naive CD4+ T cells. The receptors come from a man between 18 and 29 years old in good health.

This clone was recorded once. The chain links TRBV5-1 to TRBJ2-7, with D possibly being TRBD1 or TRBD2 (5 bases each). Per germline, CDR1 SGHRS and CDR2 YFSETQ. There are 15 residues in the CDR3. Trimming pared 0 bases from V and 3 bases from J, leaving 13 bases between. The CDR3 here is CASSLVGTSIYEQYF. The CDR3 DNA reads TGCGCCAGCAGCTTGGTCGGGACCTCAATCTACGAGCAGTACTTC. Variable domain in full (rest from reference TRBV5-1 and TRBJ2-7): KAGVTQTPRYLIKTRGQQVTLSCSPISGHRSVSWYQQTPGQGLQFLFEYFSETQRNKGNFPGRFSGRQFSNSRSEMNVSTLELGDSALYLCASSLVGTSIYEQYFGPGTRLTVT.

The chain couples TRBV29-1 to TRBJ1-4; D is perhaps TRBD1 (5 bases). V was clipped by 8 bases and J by 8 bases, with 18 bases between them. The CDR3 length is 13 residues. CDR1 and CDR2 from the germline V gene are SQVTM and ANQGSEA. CDR3 amino acids: CSITGHGGEKLFF. The CDR3 DNA follows: TGCAGCATTACAGGTCACGGAGGGGAAAAACTGTTTTTT. The entire variable domain, with the rest obtained from reference TRBV29-1 and TRBJ1-4, is as follows: SAVISQKPSRDICQRGTSLTIQCQVDSQVTMMFWYRQQPGQSLTLIATANQGSEATYESGFVIDKFPISRPNLTFSTLTVSNMSPEDSSIYLCSITGHGGEKLFFGSGTQLSVL.

This sequence joins TRBV7-9 and TRBJ2-7, with D unresolved. Germline V gives CDR1 SEHNR, CDR2 FQNEAQ (reference sequence). Trimming shortened V by 1 base and J by 0 bases, and 7 bases separated the two germline ends. The CDR3 extends over 14 amino acids. CDR3 DNA: TGTGCCAGCAGCTTAGGACCGGGCTCCTACGAGCAGTACTTC. This sequence encodes CASSLGPGSYEQYF.

The chain is built from TRBV7-2 and TRBJ2-5; D not certain. Between the trimmed V and J ends, which lost 4 bases and 9 bases, there was a span of 15 bases. From germline, CDR1 is SGHTA and CDR2 FQGNSA. This CDR3 spans 13 amino acids. The CDR3 spells CASSSEGLGSQYF. Here the CDR3 DNA reads TGTGCCAGCAGCTCCGAAGGGTTGGGGTCCCAGTACTTC.

This clone was seen only a few times. The rearrangement links TRBV5-1 to TRBJ2-5; no firm D call. This CDR3 is built from 14 residues. The V gene lost 0 bases and the J gene lost 0 bases, with 6 bases spanning the gap. The germline V gene encodes CDR1 SGHRS and CDR2 YFSETQ. CDR3 in amino acids: CASSLGVNQETQYF. The CDR3 DNA is TGCGCCAGCAGCTTGGGAGTGAACCAAGAGACCCAGTACTTC.

This clone occurred a few times. This chain uses TRBV9 with TRBJ2-7; D possibly matches TRBD1 or TRBD2 (6 bases each). Trimming pared 0 bases from V and 3 bases from J, leaving 13 bases between. This CDR3 spans 15 amino acids. Germline values: CDR1 SGDLS, CDR2 YYNGEE. The CDR3 nucleotides read TGTGCCAGCAGCGTAGAGGGAGGACAGATCTACGAGCAGTACTTC. Residues: CASSVEGGQIYEQYF.

This clone occurred a few times. The chain employs TRBV30 and TRBJ2-7; no definite D call. Germline V CDR1 and CDR2: GTSNPN, SVGIG (reference sequence). Deletions cut 0 bases from V and 0 bases from J, with 12 bases between. This CDR3 spans 15 amino acids. The CDR3 DNA follows: TGTGCCTGGAGTGTACGGTGGAGACTCTCCTACGAGCAGTACTTC. It encodes CAWSVRWRLSYEQYF.

This clone was recorded a few times. The chain has TRBV7-2 and TRBJ1-2, with TRBD1 identical over 7 bases. CDR1 and CDR2 from the germline V gene are SGHTA and FQGNSA. The J segment lost 4 bases and the V segment lost 5 bases, leaving 4 bases of the junction unmatched. This CDR3 comprises 13 residues. DNA for the CDR3: TGTGCCAGCAGCCCAAGGGGGCCCTATGGCTACACCTTC. This translates into CASSPRGPYGYTF.

V is TRBV4-3 and J is TRBJ2-3, with unresolved D. There are 14 residues in the CDR3. Germline loops: CDR1 LGHNA, CDR2 YSLEER. V was clipped by 0 bases and J by 5 bases, with 9 bases between them. Here the CDR3 DNA reads TGCGCCAGCAGCCAAGACAATCCGGAAGATACGCAGTATTTT. This codes for CASSQDNPEDTQYF.

This clone was recorded a few times. This sequence joins TRBV29-1 and TRBJ2-4; 9 bases are shared with TRBD1. With V trimmed by 4 bases and J by 13 bases, 11 bases remained unmatched. This CDR3 spans 13 amino acids. The germline CDR1 and CDR2 sequences are SQVTM and ANQGSEA. CDR3 sequence: CSVAEGTGTHQYF. The CDR3 bases are TGCAGCGTTGCCGAAGGGACAGGGACGCACCAGTACTTC.

The genes are TRBV7-2 and TRBJ1-5; 10 positions agree with TRBD1. This CDR3 contains 16 residues. Losses at the gene ends were 1 base for V and 5 bases for J; bases not matched to a gene: 5. CDR1 is SGHTA and CDR2 is FQGNSA in the germline V gene. CDR3 DNA sequence: TGTGCCAGCAGCTTAGGCCGCGGGACAGGGGATCAGCCCCAGCATTTT. Its protein is CASSLGRGTGDQPQHF.

This clone occurred a few times. The V and J genes are TRBV27 and TRBJ2-5; no reliable D call. The CDR3 has 14 residues. V was trimmed by 0 bases and J by 1 base, leaving 6 bases between them. Germline CDR1 is MNHEY and CDR2 is SMNVEV (reference sequence). CDR3 region: CASSLSTVQETQYF. CDR3 nucleotides: TGTGCCAGCAGTTTATCGACGGTCCAAGAGACCCAGTACTTC.

In this sample, this clone turned up a few times. The chain is built from TRBV27 and TRBJ2-1, with 8 bases fitting TRBD2. Unmatched junction bases numbered 4, after V lost 6 bases and J lost 0 bases. The CDR3 contains 15 residues. CDR1 and CDR2 (germline): MNHEY, SMNVEV (reference sequence). The CDR3 coding sequence is TGTGCCAGCAGCCGCCTAGCGGGCTCCTACAATGAGCAGTTCTTC. Protein product: CASSRLAGSYNEQFF.

The J gene is TRBJ2-5, the V gene TRBV29-1; 10 nucleotides align to TRBD2. Trimming at V came to 7 bases and at J to 5 bases, leaving 4 bases not matched to a gene. The CDR3 is made up of 12 amino acids. Germline assignment: CDR1 SQVTM and CDR2 ANQGSEA. The CDR3: CSGEREGETQYF. DNA of the CDR3: TGCAGCGGCGAGCGGGAGGGCGAGACCCAGTACTTC. Looking up the rest from reference TRBV29-1 and TRBJ2-5 gives the full variable domain: SAVISQKPSRDICQRGTSLTIQCQVDSQVTMMFWYRQQPGQSLTLIATANQGSEATYESGFVIDKFPISRPNLTFSTLTVSNMSPEDSSIYLCSGEREGETQYFGPGTRLLVL.

The gene calls are TRBV9 and TRBJ2-1; the match to TRBD2 covers 8 bases. There are 16 residues in the CDR3. The J segment lost 7 bases and the V segment lost 5 bases, leaving 14 bases of the junction unmatched. Per germline, CDR1 SGDLS and CDR2 YYNGEE. DNA of the CDR3: TGTGCCAGCAGGCCGATACCAGGGGAGCGGGGGAATGAGCAGTTCTTC. Its translation is CASRPIPGERGNEQFF.

This chain connects TRBV10-3 to TRBJ2-5; D might be TRBD1 (6 bases). V gave up 5 bases and J gave up 4 bases, with 17 bases separating them. Germline V lookup: CDR1 ENHRY, CDR2 SYGVKD. CDR3 size: 15 residues. CDR3 sequence (DNA): TGTGCCATCAGTAACCTTAAGACAGGTTCAGAGACCCAGTACTTC. Translation: CAISNLKTGSETQYF.

The sample holds a few counts of this clone. The chain joins TRBV4-2 to TRBJ2-1; 16 nucleotides line up with TRBD2. The trim removed 0 bases at V and 7 bases at J, leaving 6 bases unmatched. The V gene's germline CDR1 is LGHNA and CDR2 YNFKEQ. The CDR3 is 18 residues long. CDR3 sequence (DNA): TGTGCCAGCAGCCAAGATGCGGGACTAGCGGGAGGGGTAAATGAGCAGTTCTTC. Protein product: CASSQDAGLAGGVNEQFF.

The CDR3 DNA sequence: TGCAGCGTTAATGGTGGGGGGATGAACACTGAAGCTTTCTTT. It yields the protein CSVNGGGMNTEAFF. The chain uses TRBV29-1 and TRBJ1-1, with TRBD1 as a possible D gene (5 bases). Germline assignment: CDR1 SQVTM and CDR2 ANQGSEA. The CDR3 length is 14 residues. The germline V and J ends were trimmed by 5 bases and 0 bases, with 13 bases remaining between them.

V usage is TRBV29-1 and J usage is TRBJ1-1, with D uncertain. Germline lookup yields CDR1 SQVTM and CDR2 ANQGSEA. The germline V and J ends were trimmed by 2 bases and 1 base, with 8 bases remaining between them. The CDR3 runs to 13 residues. The CDR3 sequence is CSVESAGNTEAFF. The CDR3 bases are TGCAGCGTTGAAAGCGCAGGGAACACTGAAGCTTTCTTT.

This clone was observed a handful of times. This CDR3 is CAISEGRSSGANVLTF. CDR3 in DNA: TGTGCCATCAGTGAGGGACGGTCATCTGGGGCCAACGTCCTGACTTTC. V usage is TRBV10-3 and J usage is TRBJ2-6; D unresolved. CDR1 and CDR2 (germline): ENHRY, SYGVKD. CDR3 length: 16 amino acids. Between the trimmed V and J ends, which lost 2 bases and 1 base, there was a span of 9 bases.

There are a few counts of this clone. This sequence joins TRBV5-6 and TRBJ2-3; TRBD1 agrees at 10 bases. The CDR3 has 16 amino acids. Germline trimming cut 4 bases from V and 3 bases from J; bases unmatched to any gene: 8. Germline loops: CDR1 SGHDT, CDR2 YYEEEE. The CDR3 here is CASSLGQGWLTDTQYF. Written as DNA, the CDR3 is TGTGCCAGCAGCCTGGGACAGGGGTGGTTGACAGATACGCAGTATTTT.

This clone was recorded only once. The V gene is TRBV7-2, the J gene TRBJ2-7; D is ambiguous. CDR1 and CDR2 (germline): SGHTA, FQGNSA. The CDR3 is made up of 12 amino acids. Trimming left V 5 bases short and J 8 bases short, with 13 bases between. In DNA form, the CDR3 reads TGTGCCAGCAGCCCCCCTGCCGCCCAGCAGTACTTC. Translation gives CASSPPAAQQYF.

The J gene is TRBJ2-7, the V gene TRBV19; possibly TRBD1 for D (6 bases). Germline V gene data show CDR1 as LNHDA and CDR2 as SQIVND (reference sequence). V shed 5 bases and J shed 2 bases, with 13 bases lying between them. CDR3 length equals 14 residues. CDR3 sequence (DNA): TGTGCCAGTAGTGATCAGGGGACCACCTACGAGCAGTACTTC. Residues: CASSDQGTTYEQYF.

The table lists this clone with a few counts. The chain recombines TRBV6-9 with TRBJ2-1; no reliable D call. This CDR3 has 13 residues. The germline V gene has CDR1 MNHGY and CDR2 SVAAGI. V shed 7 bases and J shed 0 bases, with 7 bases lying between them. CDR3 sequence: CASTSDSYNEQFF. DNA of the CDR3: TGTGCCAGCACCAGCGACTCCTACAATGAGCAGTTCTTC.

CDR3 sequence reads: CASSQRADTQYF. The CDR3 bases are TGTGCCAGCAGCCAGAGGGCAGATACGCAGTATTTT. The chain joins TRBV5-4 to TRBJ2-3; tentative D call: TRBD2 (5 bases). The V end lost 4 bases, the J end lost 4 bases, and 7 bases lay between the germline ends. This CDR3 is 12 amino acids long. Germline CDR1 SGHNT, CDR2 YYREEE (reference sequence).

Turning to this clone: Other DNA sequences from this sample encode an identical CDR3 as well. The chain has TRBV29-1 and TRBJ2-4; D gene ambiguous. The CDR3 is 13 residues long. The V end was cut by 7 bases, the J end by 0 bases, with 10 bases between. CDR1 and CDR2 from the germline V gene are SQVTM and ANQGSEA. The CDR3 DNA follows: TGCAGCGCCGGATCATCAGCCAAAAACATTCAGTACTTC. It encodes CSAGSSAKNIQYF.

The V call is TRBV2, the J call TRBJ2-7; TRBD1 might be the D (5 bases). CDR1 and CDR2 (germline): SNHLY, FYNNEI. The CDR3 totals 13 residues. V lost 7 bases and J 2 bases, leaving 12 bases between the germline ends. CDR3 DNA: TGTGCCAGCACCAGGGATCGAACCTACGAGCAGTACTTC. It specifies CASTRDRTYEQYF.

The chain combines TRBV7-9 with TRBJ2-7; unclear D gene. Germline V lookup: CDR1 SEHNR, CDR2 FQNEAQ (reference sequence). This CDR3 has 12 amino acids. V lost 5 bases to trimming and J lost 4 bases, with 9 bases between them. CDR3 region: CASSTLGYEQYF. CDR3 DNA: TGTGCCAGCAGCACCCTGGGATACGAGCAGTACTTC.

The chain joins TRBV30 to TRBJ1-5; D uncertain. This CDR3 region has 13 residues. Trimming pared 3 bases from V and 4 bases from J, leaving 10 bases between. Germline V gives CDR1 GTSNPN, CDR2 SVGIG (reference sequence). DNA for the CDR3: TGTGCCTGGAGAGGAGGCCCAAATCAGCCCCAGCATTTT. This translates into CAWRGGPNQPQHF.

Only a few counts were recorded for this clone. The rearrangement uses TRBV27 and TRBJ2-3; D remains unclear. The germline V gene encodes CDR1 MNHEY and CDR2 SMNVEV (reference sequence). This CDR3 contains 13 residues. V lost 5 bases to trimming and J lost 6 bases, with 12 bases between them. CDR3 protein: CASSLTLGDTQYF. For the CDR3, the DNA is TGTGCCAGCAGTCTCACCCTTGGGGATACGCAGTATTTT.

The gene calls are TRBV18 and TRBJ2-7, with D unresolved. Per the germline V gene, CDR1 is KGHSH and CDR2 is LQKENI. V gave up 8 bases and J gave up 0 bases, with 17 bases separating them. The CDR3 has 15 amino acids. The CDR3 bases are TGTGCCAGCCACTCCAGGTCGCAGAGCTCCTACGAGCAGTACTTC. Translating it yields CASHSRSQSSYEQYF.

The sample holds a few counts of this clone. This chain links TRBV30 with TRBJ2-7, with no clear D. This CDR3 is 12 amino acids long. CDR1 is GTSNPN, CDR2 SVGIG, per germline (reference sequence). V was shortened by 3 bases and J by 1 base, with 7 bases between the two germline ends. The chain's CDR3 is CAWRVASYEQYF. As DNA, the CDR3 is TGTGCCTGGAGAGTGGCATCCTACGAGCAGTACTTC.